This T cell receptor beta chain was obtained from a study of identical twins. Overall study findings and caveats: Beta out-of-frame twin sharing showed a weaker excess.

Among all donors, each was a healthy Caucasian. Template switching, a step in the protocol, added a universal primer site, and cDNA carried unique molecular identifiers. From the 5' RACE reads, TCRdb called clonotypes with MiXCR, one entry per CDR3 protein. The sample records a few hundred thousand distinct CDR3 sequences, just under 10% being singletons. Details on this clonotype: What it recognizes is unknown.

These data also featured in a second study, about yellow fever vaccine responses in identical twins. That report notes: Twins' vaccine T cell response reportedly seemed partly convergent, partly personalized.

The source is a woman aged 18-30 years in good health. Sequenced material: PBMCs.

CDR3 amino acids: CASSYARVGELFF. Written as DNA, the CDR3 is TGTGCCAGCAGCTACGCCCGAGTCGGGGAGCTGTTTTTT. J is TRBJ2-2 and V is TRBV14; D uncertain. CDR3 length: 13 amino acids. Germline CDR1 is SGHDN and CDR2 is FVKESK. V was shortened by 5 bases and J by 7 bases, with 11 bases between the two germline ends.